This TCR beta chain stems from a study of cytotoxic CD8 clonotypes in ibrutinib-treated CLL. Germline V gene data show CDR1 as SGHTA and CDR2 as FQGNSA. J was trimmed by 1 base and V by 7 bases; bases with no gene match: 3. The CDR3 consists of 13 residues. Assay: immunoSEQ multiplex PCR; the TCRdb copy retains only in-frame clones and omits some. The sample records about 200,000 clones, about three quarters being singletons. This clonotype originated in a human donor with chronic lymphocytic leukemia. The source material was PBMCs, sampled after 12 months of ibrutinib treatment. This rearrangement joins TRBV7-2 to TRBJ1-1; 7 bases map to TRBD1. The CDR3 here is CASIRQGNTEAFF. The DNA for the CDR3 is TGTGCCAGCATCCGACAGGGGAACACTGAAGCTTTCTTT.